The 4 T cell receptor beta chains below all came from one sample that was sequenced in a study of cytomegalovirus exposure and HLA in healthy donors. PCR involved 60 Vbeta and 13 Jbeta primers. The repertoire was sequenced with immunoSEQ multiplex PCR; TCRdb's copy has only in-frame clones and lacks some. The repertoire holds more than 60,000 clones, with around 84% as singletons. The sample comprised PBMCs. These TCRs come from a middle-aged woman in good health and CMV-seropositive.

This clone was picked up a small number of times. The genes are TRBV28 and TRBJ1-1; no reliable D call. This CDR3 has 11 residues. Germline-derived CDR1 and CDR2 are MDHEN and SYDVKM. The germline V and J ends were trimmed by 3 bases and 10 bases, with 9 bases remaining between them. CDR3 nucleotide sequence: TGTGCCAGCAGTTTTTCAGGTGGAGCTTTCTTT. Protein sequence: CASSFSGGAFF.

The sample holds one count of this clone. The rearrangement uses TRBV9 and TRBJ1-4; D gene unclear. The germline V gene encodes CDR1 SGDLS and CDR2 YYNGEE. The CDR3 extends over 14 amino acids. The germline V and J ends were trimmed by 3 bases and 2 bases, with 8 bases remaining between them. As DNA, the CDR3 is TGTGCCAGCAGCGCCCGGACTACTAATGAAAAACTGTTTTTT. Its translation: CASSARTTNEKLFF.

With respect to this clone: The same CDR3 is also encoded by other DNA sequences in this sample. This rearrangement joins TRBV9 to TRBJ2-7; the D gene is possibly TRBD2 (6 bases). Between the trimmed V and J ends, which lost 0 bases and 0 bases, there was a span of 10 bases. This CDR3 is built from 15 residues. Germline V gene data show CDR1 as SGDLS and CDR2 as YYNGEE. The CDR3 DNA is TGTGCCAGCAGCGTAGCTGGGGGGAGCTCCTACGAGCAGTACTTC. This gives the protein CASSVAGGSSYEQYF.

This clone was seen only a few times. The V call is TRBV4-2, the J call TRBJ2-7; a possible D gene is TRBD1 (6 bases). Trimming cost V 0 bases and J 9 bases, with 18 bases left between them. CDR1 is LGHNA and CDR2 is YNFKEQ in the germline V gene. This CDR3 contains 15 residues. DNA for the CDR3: TGTGCCAGCAGCCAAGATTATAGGGGGTATGTAGGGCAGTACTTC. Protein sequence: CASSQDYRGYVGQYF.